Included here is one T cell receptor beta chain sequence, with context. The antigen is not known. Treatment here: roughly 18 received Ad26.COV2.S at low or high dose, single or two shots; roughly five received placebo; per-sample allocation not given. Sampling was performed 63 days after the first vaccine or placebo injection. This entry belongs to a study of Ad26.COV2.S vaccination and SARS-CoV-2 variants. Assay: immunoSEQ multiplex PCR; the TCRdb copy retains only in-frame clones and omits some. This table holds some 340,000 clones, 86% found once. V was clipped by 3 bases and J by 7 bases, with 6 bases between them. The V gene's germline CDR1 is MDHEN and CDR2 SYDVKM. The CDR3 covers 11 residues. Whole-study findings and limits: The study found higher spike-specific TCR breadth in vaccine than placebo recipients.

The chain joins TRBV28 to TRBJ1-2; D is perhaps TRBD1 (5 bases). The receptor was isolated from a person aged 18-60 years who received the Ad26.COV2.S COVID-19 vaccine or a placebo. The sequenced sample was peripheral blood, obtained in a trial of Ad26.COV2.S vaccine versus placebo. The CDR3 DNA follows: TGTGCCAGCAGTTTTGGGGGTGGCTACACCTTC. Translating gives CASSFGGGYTF.